The source of this TCR beta chain is a study of blood T cells in healthy people across ages. Study-wide results and limits: Expanded clonotype shifts may have been confounded, as the donors had an unknown CMV status. It was the long-lived donors that had more naive CD4+ cells and higher diversity than aged donors. Any conclusive comparison of naive versus antigen-experienced cells was prevented by using unsorted PBMCs.

A second PCR of about 7 to 12 cycles used a sample-barcoded 5' primer and a J-beta primer mix. A single record per CDR3 protein comes from TCRdb applying MiXCR to the 5' RACE reads. The table has 1.5 million to 2 million distinct CDR3 sequences, 28% seen once. This clonotype came up a few times. Antigen: not known. The germline V and J ends were trimmed by 3 bases and 2 bases, with 11 bases remaining between them. The CDR3 loop spans 16 amino acids. Per germline, CDR1 MGHRA and CDR2 YSYEKL. The rearrangement uses TRBV4-1 and TRBJ2-6; D not certain. The TCR sequence derives from a woman aged 30 to 39 in good health. Sequenced sample: blood. CDR3 protein: CASSQYRLTGANVLTF. The CDR3 DNA reads TGCGCCAGCAGCCAGTATAGACTGACTGGGGCCAACGTCCTGACTTTC.